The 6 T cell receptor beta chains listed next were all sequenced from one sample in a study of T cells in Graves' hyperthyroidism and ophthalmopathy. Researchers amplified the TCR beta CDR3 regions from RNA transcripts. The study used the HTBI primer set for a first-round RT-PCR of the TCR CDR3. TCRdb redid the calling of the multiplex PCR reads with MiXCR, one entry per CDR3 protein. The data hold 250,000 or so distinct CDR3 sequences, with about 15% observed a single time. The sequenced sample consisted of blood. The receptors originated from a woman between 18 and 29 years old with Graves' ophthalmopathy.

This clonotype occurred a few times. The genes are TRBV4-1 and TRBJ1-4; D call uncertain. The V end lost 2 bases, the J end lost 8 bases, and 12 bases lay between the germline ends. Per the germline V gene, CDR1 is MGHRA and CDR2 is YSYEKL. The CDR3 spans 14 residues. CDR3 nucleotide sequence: TGCGCCAGCAGCCAACAACAGAGCCTAGAAAAACTGTTTTTT. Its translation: CASSQQQSLEKLFF.

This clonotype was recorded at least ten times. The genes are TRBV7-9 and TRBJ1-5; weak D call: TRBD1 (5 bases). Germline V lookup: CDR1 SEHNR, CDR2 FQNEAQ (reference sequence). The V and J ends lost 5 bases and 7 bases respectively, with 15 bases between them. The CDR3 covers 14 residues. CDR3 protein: CASSRDRDVQPQHF. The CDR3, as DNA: TGTGCCAGCAGCCGGGACCGGGACGTCCAGCCCCAGCATTTT.

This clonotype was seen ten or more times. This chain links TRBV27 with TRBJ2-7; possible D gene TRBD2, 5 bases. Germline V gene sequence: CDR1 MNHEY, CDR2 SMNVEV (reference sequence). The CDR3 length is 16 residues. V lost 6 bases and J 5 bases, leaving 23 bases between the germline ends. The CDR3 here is CASSPSGWERADEQYF. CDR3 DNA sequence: TGTGCCAGCAGCCCCTCCGGGTGGGAGAGGGCGGACGAGCAGTACTTC.

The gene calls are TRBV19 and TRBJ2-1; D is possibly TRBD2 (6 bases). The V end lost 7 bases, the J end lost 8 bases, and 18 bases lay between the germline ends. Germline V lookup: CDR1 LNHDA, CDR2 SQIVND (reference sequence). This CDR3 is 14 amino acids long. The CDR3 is CASTRLGHEDEQFF. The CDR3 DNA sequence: TGTGCCAGTACTCGACTAGGACATGAGGATGAGCAGTTCTTC.

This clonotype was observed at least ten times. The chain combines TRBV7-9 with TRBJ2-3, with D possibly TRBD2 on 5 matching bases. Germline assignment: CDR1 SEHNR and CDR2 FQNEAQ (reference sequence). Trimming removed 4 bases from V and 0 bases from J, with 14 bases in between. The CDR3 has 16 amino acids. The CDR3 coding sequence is TGTGCCAGCAGCTCTACGGGGTCACTTAGCACAGATACGCAGTATTTT. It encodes CASSSTGSLSTDTQYF.

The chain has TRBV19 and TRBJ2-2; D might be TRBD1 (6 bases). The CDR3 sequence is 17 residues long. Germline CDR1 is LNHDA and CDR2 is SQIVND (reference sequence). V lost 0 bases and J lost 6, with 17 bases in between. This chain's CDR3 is CASSIDKGRGDAGELFF. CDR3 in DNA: TGTGCCAGTAGTATAGATAAAGGCAGGGGAGATGCCGGGGAGCTGTTTTTT. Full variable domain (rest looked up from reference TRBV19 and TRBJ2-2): DGGITQSPKYLFRKEGQNVTLSCEQNLNHDAMYWYRQDPGQGLRLIYYSQIVNDFQKGDIAEGYSVSREKKESFPLTVTSAQKNPTAFYLCASSIDKGRGDAGELFFGEGSRLTVL.